This T cell receptor beta chain originates from a study of cytomegalovirus exposure and HLA in healthy donors. Vbeta (60) and Jbeta (13) primers were used in the PCR. Measured with immunoSEQ multiplex PCR; TCRdb has only the in-frame clones, and not every one. The profile covers about 200,000 clones, with roughly 78% appearing a single time and around 4.3% taken by the ten largest. Study findings and constraints: In an earlier analysis, in roughly 580 donors, most V segments appeared productive either ~87% or ~30% of the time.

Trimming took 0 bases from V and 0 from J, leaving 6 bases between them. This CDR3 region has 15 residues. The germline V gene has CDR1 SGHNT and CDR2 YENEEA. This clone was counted once. Antigen unknown. The sequence came from a woman in her 30s in good health and CMV-seropositive. The chain uses TRBV11-3 and TRBJ2-1; D gene uncertain. The sample consisted of PBMCs. CDR3 nucleotides: TGTGCCAGCAGCTTAGATCCCAGCTCCTACAATGAGCAGTTCTTC. This codes for CASSLDPSSYNEQFF.